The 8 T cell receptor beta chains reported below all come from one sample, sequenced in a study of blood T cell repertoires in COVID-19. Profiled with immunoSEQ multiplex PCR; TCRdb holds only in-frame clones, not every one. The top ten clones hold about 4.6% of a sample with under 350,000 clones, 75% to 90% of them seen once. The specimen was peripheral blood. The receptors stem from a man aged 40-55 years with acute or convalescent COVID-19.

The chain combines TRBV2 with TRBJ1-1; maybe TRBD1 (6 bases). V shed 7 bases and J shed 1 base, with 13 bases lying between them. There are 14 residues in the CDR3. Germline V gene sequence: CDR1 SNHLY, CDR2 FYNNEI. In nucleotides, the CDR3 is TGTGCCAGCATCCTGGGGGCCCCGAACACTGAAGCTTTCTTT. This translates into CASILGAPNTEAFF.

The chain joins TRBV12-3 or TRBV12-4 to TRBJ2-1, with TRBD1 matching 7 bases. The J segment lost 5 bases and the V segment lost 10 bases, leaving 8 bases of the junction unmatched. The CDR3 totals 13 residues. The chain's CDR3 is CATTPQGNNEQFF. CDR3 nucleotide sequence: TGTGCCACCACCCCACAGGGGAACAATGAGCAGTTCTTC.

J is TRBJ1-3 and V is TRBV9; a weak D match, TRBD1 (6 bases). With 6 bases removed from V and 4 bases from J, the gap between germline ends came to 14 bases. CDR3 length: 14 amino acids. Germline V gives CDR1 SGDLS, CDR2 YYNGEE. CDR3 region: CASTIQGEGNTIYF. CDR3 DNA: TGTGCCAGCACCATACAGGGAGAAGGAAACACCATATATTTT.

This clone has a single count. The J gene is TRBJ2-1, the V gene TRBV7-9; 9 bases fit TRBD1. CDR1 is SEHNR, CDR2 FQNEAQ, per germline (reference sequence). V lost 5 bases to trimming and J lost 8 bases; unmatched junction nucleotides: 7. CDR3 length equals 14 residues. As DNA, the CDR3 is TGTGCCAGCAGCCCTGGACAGGGGTGGGATGAGCAGTTCTTC. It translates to CASSPGQGWDEQFF.

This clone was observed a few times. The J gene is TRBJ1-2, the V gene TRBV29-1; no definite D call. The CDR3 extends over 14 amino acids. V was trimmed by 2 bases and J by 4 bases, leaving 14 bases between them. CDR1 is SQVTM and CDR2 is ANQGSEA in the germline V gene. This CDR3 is CSVEIAAVGYGYTF. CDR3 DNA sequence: TGCAGCGTTGAAATTGCGGCAGTCGGCTATGGCTACACCTTC.

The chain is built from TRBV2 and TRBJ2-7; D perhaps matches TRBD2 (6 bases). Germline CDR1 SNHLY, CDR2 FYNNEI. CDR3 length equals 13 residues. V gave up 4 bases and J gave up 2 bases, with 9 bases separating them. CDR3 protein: CASSGSGAYEQYF. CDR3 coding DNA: TGTGCCAGCAGTGGGTCGGGGGCCTACGAGCAGTACTTC.

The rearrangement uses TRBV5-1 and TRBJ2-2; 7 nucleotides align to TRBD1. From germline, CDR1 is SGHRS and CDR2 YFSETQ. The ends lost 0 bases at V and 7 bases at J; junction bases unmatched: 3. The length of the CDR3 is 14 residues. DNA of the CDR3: TGCGCCAGCAGCTTGGAACAGGGGAACGGGGAGCTGTTTTTT. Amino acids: CASSLEQGNGELFF.

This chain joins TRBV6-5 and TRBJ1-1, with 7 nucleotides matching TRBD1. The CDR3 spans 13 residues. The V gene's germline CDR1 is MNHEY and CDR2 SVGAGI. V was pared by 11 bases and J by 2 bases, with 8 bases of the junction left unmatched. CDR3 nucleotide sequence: TGTGCCGCCCGGGACAGACTTAACACTGAAGCTTTCTTT. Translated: CAARDRLNTEAFF.